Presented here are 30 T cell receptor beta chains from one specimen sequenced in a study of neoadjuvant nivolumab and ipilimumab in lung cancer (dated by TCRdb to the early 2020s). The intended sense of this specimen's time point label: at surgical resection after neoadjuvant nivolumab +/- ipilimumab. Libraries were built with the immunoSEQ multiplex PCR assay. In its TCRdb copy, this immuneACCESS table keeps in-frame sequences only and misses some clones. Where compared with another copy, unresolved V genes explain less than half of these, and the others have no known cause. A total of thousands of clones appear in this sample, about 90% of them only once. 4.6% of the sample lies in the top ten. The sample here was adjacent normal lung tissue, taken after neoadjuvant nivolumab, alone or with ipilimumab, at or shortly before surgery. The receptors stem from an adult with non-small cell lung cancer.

The CDR3 protein is CASSFTGTEGYTF. The CDR3, as DNA: TGTGCCAGCAGCTTCACCGGGACAGAAGGCTACACCTTC. The chain uses TRBV7-3 and TRBJ1-2; 7 positions match TRBD1. Germline assignment: CDR1 SGHTA and CDR2 FQGTGA. Unmatched junction bases numbered 6, after V lost 3 bases and J lost 8 bases. The CDR3 length is 13 residues. Drawing the rest from reference TRBV7-3 and TRBJ1-2, the complete variable domain is GAGVSQTPSNKVTEKGKYVELRCDPISGHTALYWYRQSLGQGPEFLIYFQGTGAADDSGLPNDRFFAVRPEGSVSTLKIQRTERGDSAVYLCASSFTGTEGYTFGSGTRLTVV.

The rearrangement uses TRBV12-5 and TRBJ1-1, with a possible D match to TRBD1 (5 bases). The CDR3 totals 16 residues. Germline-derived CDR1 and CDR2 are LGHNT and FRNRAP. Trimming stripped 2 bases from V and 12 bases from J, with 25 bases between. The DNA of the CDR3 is TGTGCTAGTGGTTTGTCCATACCACCAGGGCTTGGCCGGACTTTCTTT. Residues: CASGLSIPPGLGRTFF.

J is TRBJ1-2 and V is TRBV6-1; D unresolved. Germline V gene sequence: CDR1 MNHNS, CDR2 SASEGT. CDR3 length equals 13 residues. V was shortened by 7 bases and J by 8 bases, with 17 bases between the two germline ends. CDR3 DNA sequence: TGTGCCAGCAAAGAAGTTAAGGAGGACGGCTACACCTTC. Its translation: CASKEVKEDGYTF.

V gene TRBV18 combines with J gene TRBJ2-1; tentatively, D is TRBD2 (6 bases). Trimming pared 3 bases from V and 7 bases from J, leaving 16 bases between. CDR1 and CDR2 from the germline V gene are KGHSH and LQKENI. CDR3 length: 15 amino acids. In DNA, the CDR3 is TGTGCCAGCTCACCTCGACTAGATGATAATAATGAGCAGTTCTTC. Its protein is CASSPRLDDNNEQFF.

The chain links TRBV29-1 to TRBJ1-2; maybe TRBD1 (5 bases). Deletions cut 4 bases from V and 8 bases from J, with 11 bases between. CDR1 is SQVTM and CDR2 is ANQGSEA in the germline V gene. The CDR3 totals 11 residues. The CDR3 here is CSVAGRTGYTF. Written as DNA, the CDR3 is TGCAGCGTTGCAGGGCGGACGGGCTACACCTTC.

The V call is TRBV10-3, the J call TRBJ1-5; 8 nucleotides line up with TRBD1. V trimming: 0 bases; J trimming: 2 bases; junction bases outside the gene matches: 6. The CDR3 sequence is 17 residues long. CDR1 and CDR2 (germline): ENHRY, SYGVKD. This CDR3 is CAISESKSGQGNQPQHF. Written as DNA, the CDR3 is TGTGCCATCAGTGAGTCGAAATCGGGACAGGGCAATCAGCCCCAGCATTTT.

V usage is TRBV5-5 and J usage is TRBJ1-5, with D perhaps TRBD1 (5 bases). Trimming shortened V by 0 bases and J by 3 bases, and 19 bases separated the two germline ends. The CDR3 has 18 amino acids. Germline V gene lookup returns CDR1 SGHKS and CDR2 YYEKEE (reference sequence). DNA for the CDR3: TGTGCCAGCAGCTTGGAAGGTGGAGGGGTGGGAAACAATCAGCCCCAGCATTTT. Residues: CASSLEGGGVGNNQPQHF.

CDR3 bases: TGTGCCAGCAGCCAAGCCAGGGGAGGTCGGCAGTACTTC. Its protein is CASSQARGGRQYF. J is TRBJ2-7 and V is TRBV7-8; perhaps D is TRBD1 or TRBD2 (6 bases each). CDR3 length: 13 residues. Germline V gene lookup returns CDR1 SGHVS and CDR2 FQNEAQ. Trimming left V 5 bases short and J 9 bases short, with 17 bases between. The whole variable domain, remainder taken from reference TRBV7-8 and TRBJ2-7, is GAGVSQSPRYKVAKRGQDVALRCDPISGHVSLFWYQQALGQGPEFLTYFQNEAQLDKSGLPSDRFFAERPEGSVSTLKIQRTQQEDSAVYLCASSQARGGRQYFGPGTRLTVT.

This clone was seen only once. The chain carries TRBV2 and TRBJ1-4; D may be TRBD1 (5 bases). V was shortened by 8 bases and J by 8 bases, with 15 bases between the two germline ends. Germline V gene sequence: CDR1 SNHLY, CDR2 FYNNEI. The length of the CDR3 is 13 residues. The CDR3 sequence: CASSRQPREKLFF. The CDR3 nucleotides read TGTGCCAGCTCCCGACAGCCTAGAGAAAAACTGTTTTTT.

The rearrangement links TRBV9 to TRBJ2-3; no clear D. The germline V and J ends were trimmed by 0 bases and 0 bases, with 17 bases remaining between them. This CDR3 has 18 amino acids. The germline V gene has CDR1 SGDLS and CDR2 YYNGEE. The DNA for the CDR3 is TGTGCCAGCAGCGTAGCCTCGGGTGGCGGATATAGCACAGATACGCAGTATTTT. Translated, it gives CASSVASGGGYSTDTQYF. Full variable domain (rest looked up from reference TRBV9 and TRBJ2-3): DSGVTQTPKHLITATGQRVTLRCSPRSGDLSVYWYQQSLDQGLQFLIQYYNGEERAKGNILERFSAQQFPDLHSELNLSSLELGDSALYFCASSVASGGGYSTDTQYFGPGTRLTVL.

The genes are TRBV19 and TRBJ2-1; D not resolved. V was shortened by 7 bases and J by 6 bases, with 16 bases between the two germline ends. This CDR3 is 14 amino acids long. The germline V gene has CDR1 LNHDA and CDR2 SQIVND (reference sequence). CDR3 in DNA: TGTGCCAGTAAAAGGGTTCCACAATCCAATGAGCAGTTCTTC. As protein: CASKRVPQSNEQFF.

CDR3 protein: CASSGRQTQETQYF. The CDR3 DNA is TGTGCCAGCAGTGGGAGGCAGACCCAAGAGACCCAGTACTTC. The chain recombines TRBV2 with TRBJ2-5, with D possibly TRBD2 on 5 matching bases. V lost 4 bases and J lost 1, with 10 bases in between. The CDR3 extends over 14 amino acids. Looked up from germline, CDR1 is SNHLY and CDR2 is FYNNEI. Filled out from reference TRBV2 and TRBJ2-5, the complete variable domain reads EPEVTQTPSHQVTQMGQEVILRCVPISNHLYFYWYRQILGQKVEFLVSFYNNEISEKSEIFDDQFSVERPDGSNFTLKIRSTKLEDSAMYFCASSGRQTQETQYFGPGTRLLVL.

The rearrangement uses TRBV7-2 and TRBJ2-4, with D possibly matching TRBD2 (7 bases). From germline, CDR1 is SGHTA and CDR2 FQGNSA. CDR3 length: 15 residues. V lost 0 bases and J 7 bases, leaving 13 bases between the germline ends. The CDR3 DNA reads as TGTGCCAGCAGCTTAGCAGGGAGGGGGATGAACATTCAGTACTTC. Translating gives CASSLAGRGMNIQYF.

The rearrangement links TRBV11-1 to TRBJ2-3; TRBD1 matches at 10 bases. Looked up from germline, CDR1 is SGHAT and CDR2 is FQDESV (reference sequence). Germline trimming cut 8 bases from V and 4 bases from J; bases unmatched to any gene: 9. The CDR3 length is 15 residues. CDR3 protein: CASWGPGQGPDTQYF. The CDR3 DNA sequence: TGTGCCAGCTGGGGTCCGGGACAGGGGCCAGATACGCAGTATTTT.

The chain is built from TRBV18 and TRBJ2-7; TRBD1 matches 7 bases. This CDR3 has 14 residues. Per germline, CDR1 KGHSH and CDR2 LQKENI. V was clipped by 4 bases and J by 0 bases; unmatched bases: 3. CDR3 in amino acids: CASSLGQNSYEQYF. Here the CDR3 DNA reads TGTGCCAGCTCACTGGGACAGAACTCCTACGAGCAGTACTTC.

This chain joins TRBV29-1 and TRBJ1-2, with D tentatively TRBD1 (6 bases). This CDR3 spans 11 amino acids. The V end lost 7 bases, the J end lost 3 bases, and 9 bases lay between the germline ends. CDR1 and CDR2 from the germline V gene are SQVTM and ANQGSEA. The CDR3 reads CSGTGYYGYTF. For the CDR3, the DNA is TGCAGCGGCACAGGGTACTATGGCTACACCTTC.

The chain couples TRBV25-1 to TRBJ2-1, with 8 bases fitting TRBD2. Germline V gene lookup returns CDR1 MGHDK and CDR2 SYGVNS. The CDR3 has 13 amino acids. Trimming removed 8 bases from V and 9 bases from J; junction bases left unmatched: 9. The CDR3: CASSPGLGGEQFF. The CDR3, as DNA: TGTGCCAGCTCTCCGGGACTAGGGGGTGAGCAGTTCTTC.

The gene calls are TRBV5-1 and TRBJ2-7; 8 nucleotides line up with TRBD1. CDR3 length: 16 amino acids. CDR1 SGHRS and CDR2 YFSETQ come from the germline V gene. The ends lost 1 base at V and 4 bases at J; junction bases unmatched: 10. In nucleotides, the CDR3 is TGCGCCAGCAGCTTGAATCCACAGGGGGTAGGTTACGAGCAGTACTTC. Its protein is CASSLNPQGVGYEQYF.

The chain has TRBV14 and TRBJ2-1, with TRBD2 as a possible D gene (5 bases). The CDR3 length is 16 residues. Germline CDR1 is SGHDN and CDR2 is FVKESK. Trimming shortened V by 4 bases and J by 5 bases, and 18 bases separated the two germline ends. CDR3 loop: CASSPAAGLRHNEQFF. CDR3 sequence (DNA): TGTGCCAGCAGCCCCGCGGCGGGCCTGCGCCACAATGAGCAGTTCTTC.

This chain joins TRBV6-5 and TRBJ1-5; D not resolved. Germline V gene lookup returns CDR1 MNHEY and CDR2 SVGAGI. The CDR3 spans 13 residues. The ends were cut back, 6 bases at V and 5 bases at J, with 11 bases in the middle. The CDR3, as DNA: TGTGCCAGCAGCCCCACGGTAGATCAGCCCCAGCATTTT. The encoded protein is CASSPTVDQPQHF.

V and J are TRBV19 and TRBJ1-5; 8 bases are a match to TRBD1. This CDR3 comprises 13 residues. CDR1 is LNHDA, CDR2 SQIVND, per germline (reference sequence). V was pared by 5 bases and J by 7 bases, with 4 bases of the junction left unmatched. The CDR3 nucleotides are TGTGCCAGTAGTTCGACAGGGGAGCAGCCCCAGCATTTT. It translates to CASSSTGEQPQHF.

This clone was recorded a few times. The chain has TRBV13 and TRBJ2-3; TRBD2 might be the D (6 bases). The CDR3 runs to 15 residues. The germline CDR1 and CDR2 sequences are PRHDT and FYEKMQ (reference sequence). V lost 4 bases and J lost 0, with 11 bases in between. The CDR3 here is CASSSRGTSTDTQYF. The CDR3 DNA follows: TGTGCCAGCAGCTCGCGGGGTACTAGCACAGATACGCAGTATTTT.

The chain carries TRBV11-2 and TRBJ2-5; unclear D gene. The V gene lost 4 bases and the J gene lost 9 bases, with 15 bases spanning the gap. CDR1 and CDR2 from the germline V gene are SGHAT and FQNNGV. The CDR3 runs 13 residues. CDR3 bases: TGTGCCAGCAGCTCTAGTCCTAGAGTGGCCCAGTACTTC. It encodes CASSSSPRVAQYF.

The CDR3 bases are TGTGCCAGCAGTCTGACGGATCAGCCCCAGCATTTT. Amino acid sequence: CASSLTDQPQHF. The rearrangement links TRBV28 to TRBJ1-5; no reliable D call. Trimming left V 5 bases short and J 5 bases short, with 7 bases between. CDR3 size: 12 residues. The germline CDR1 and CDR2 sequences are MDHEN and SYDVKM.

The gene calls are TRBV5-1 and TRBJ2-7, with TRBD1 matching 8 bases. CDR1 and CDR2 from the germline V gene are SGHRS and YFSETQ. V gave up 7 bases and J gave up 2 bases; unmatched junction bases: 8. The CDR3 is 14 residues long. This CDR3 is CASRGQGAPYEQYF. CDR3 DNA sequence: TGCGCCAGCCGCGGGCAGGGGGCCCCCTACGAGCAGTACTTC.

The CDR3 DNA sequence: TGTGCCAGCAGTGCCGGGACACCGTATCAGCCCCAGCATTTT. It encodes CASSAGTPYQPQHF. This chain connects TRBV6-1 to TRBJ1-5, with D possibly being TRBD1 (6 bases). CDR1 and CDR2 from the germline V gene are MNHNS and SASEGT. The CDR3 consists of 14 residues. The germline V and J ends were trimmed by 4 bases and 5 bases, with 12 bases remaining between them.

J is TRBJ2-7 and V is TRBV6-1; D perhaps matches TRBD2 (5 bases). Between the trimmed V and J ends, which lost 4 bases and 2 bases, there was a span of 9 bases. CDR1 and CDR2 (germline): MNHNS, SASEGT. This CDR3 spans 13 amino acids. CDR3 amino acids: CASSAEGTYEQYF. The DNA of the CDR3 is TGTGCCAGCAGTGCTGAGGGCACCTACGAGCAGTACTTC.

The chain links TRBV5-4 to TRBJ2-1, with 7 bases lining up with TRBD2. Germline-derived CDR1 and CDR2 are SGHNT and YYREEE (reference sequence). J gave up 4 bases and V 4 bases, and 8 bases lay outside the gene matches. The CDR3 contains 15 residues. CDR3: CASSPGLFWYNEQFF. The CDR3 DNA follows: TGTGCCAGCAGCCCGGGACTATTTTGGTACAATGAGCAGTTCTTC.

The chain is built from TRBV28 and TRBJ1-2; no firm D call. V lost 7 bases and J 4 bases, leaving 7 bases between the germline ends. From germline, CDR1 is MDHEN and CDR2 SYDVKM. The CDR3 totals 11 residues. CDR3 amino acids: CASKAGYGYTF. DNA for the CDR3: TGTGCCAGCAAGGCAGGCTATGGCTACACCTTC.

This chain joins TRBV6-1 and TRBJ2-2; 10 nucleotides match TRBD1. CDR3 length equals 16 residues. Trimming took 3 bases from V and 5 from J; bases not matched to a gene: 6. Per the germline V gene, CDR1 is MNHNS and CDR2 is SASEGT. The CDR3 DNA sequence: TGTGCCAGCAGTGATCCGGGACAGGGGATGACCGGGGAGCTGTTTTTT. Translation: CASSDPGQGMTGELFF.